This TCR beta chain is from a study of early T cells in non-severe SARS-CoV-2 infection. For the study at large: Bulk RNA isolated from unsorted whole blood underwent sequencing; chains were not paired.

Overall study results and limits: Matches to VDJdb favored anti-spike CD8 responses and missed private and CD4 specificities.

Unique molecular identifiers were affixed to single, distinct cDNA molecules. TCRdb used MiXCR to reprocess the 5' RACE reads, holding one entry per CDR3 protein. The table includes some 40,000 distinct CDR3 sequences, 4.7% detected once. Notes on this clonotype: What it binds is unknown.

This CDR3 contains 15 residues. CDR1 and CDR2 from the germline V gene are MNHEY and SVGEGT. V was shortened by 11 bases and J by 0 bases, with 17 bases between the two germline ends. V is TRBV6-2 or TRBV6-3 and J is TRBJ1-3, with D unresolved. This clonotype was obtained from an adult who was a healthcare worker with PCR-confirmed SARS-CoV-2 infection or an uninfected control (not recorded which). The source material was whole blood. CDR3 in DNA: TGTGCCGCAACTGATCCGGGGTTCTCTGGAAACACCATATATTTT. It codes for CAATDPGFSGNTIYF.